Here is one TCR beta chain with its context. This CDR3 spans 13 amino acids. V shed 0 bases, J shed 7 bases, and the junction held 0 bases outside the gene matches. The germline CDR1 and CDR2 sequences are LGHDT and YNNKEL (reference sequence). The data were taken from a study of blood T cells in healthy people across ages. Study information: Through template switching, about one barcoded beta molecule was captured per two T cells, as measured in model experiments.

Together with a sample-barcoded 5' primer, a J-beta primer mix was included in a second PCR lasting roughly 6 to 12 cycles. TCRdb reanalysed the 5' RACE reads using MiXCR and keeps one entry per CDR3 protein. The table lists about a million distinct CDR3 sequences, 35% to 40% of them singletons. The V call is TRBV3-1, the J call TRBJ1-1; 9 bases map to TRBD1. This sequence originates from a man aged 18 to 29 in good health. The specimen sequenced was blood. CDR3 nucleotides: TGTGCCAGCAGCCAAGAGACAGGGGGTGAAGCTTTCTTT. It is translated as CASSQETGGEAFF.